Following are 3 T cell receptor beta chains from one sample sequenced in a study of radiation and T cells in renal cell carcinoma. TCRdb's table, derived via immunoSEQ multiplex PCR, lists solely in-frame clones and lacks some. This repertoire shows about 25,000 clones, roughly 60% found once; its top ten account for roughly 22%. Treatment here: treatment-naive control, cytoreductive nephrectomy. The sample here was tumor tissue, taken from a patient whose treatment was nephrectomy without radiotherapy. All receptors derive from a middle-aged man with renal cell carcinoma.

The rearrangement uses TRBV15 and TRBJ2-2, with 8 bases that match TRBD1. This CDR3 comprises 15 residues. The V gene end was trimmed by 3 bases and the J gene end by 4 bases; junction bases not matched to a gene: 4. CDR1 LNHNV and CDR2 YYDKDF come from the germline V gene (reference sequence). The CDR3 region is CATSSRGRSTGELFF. The CDR3 DNA is TGTGCCACCAGCAGCAGGGGGCGGAGCACCGGGGAGCTGTTTTTT.

The chain couples TRBV4-3 to TRBJ2-1; 7 bases align to TRBD1. Germline CDR1 LGHNA, CDR2 YSLEER. V shed 1 base and J 9 bases; nucleotides not matched to a gene: 6. This CDR3 is 14 amino acids long. CDR3 sequence (DNA): TGCGCCAGCAGCCAAGGTACAGGGGTCCGTGAGCAGTTCTTC. Translated: CASSQGTGVREQFF.

This chain uses TRBV7-9 with TRBJ1-2; D remains unclear. This CDR3 is built from 14 residues. V was pared by 1 base and J by 2 bases, with 8 bases between. Looked up from germline, CDR1 is SEHNR and CDR2 is FQNEAQ (reference sequence). The CDR3 protein is CASSLDMENYGYTF. In DNA, the CDR3 is TGTGCCAGCAGCTTAGACATGGAAAACTATGGCTACACCTTC.